The entry that follows covers one TCR beta chain sequence. Other nucleotide sequences from this sample produce the same CDR3. This sample is drawn from a study of blood T cell repertoires in COVID-19. The overall study: Samples representing acute and convalescent COVID-19 were sourced from the United States, Italy and Spain.

Libraries were prepared by immunoSEQ multiplex PCR; TCRdb keeps only in-frame clonotypes and omits some of them. The table lists about 320,000 clones, roughly nine tenths of them singletons. Those enrolled in Seattle joined during active infection and were followed longitudinally afterward. Trimming shortened V by 6 bases and J by 5 bases, and 13 bases separated the two germline ends. This CDR3 is 13 amino acids long. Germline V lookup: CDR1 SNHLY, CDR2 FYNNEI. Sequencing was performed on peripheral blood. The TCR comes from a woman aged 30 to 39 with COVID-19, enrolled during active disease. The chain carries TRBV2 and TRBJ1-1, with a tentative D call TRBD1 (6 bases). The CDR3 DNA sequence: TGTGCCAGCAGCCAGGGGTCGTATACTGAAGCTTTCTTT. The encoded protein is CASSQGSYTEAFF.